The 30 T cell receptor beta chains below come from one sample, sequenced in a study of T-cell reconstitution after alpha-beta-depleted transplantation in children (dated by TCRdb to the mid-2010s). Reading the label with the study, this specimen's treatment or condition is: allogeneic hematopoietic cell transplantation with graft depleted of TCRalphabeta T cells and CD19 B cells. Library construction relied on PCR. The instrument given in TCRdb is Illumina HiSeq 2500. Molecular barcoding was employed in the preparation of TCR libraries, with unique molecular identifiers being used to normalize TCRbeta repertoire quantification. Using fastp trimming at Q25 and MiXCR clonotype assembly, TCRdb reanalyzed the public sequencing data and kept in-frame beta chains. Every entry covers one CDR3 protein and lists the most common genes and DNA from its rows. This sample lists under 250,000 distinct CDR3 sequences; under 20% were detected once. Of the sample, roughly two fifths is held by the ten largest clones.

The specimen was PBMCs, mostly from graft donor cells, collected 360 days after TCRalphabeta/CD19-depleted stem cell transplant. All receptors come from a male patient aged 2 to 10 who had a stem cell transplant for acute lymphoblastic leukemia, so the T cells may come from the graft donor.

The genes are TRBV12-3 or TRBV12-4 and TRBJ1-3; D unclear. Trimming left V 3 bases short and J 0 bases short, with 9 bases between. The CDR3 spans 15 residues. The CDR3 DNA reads TGTGCCAGCAGTTTGAGGGCGTACTCTGGAAACACCATATATTTT. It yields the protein CASSLRAYSGNTIYF.

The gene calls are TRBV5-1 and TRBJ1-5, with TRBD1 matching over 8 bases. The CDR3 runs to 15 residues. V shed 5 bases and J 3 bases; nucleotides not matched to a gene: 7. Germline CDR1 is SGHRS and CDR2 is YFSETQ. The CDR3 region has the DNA TGCGCCAGCAGTTTCGGGACAGGCCCCAATCAGCCCCAGCATTTT. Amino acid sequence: CASSFGTGPNQPQHF.

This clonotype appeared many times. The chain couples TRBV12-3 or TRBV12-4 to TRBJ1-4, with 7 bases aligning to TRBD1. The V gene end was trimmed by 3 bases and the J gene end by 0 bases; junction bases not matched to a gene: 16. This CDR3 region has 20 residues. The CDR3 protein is CASSFYSLTGRAATNEKLFF. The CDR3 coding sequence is TGTGCCAGCAGTTTCTACTCTCTGACAGGGAGGGCGGCAACTAATGAAAAACTGTTTTTT.

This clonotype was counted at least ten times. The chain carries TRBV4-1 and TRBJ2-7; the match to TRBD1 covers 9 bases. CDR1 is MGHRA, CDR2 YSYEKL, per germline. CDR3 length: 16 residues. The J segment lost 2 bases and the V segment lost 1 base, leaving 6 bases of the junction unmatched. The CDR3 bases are TGCGCCAGCAGCCAAGGGGGGGACAGGGCCACCTACGAGCAGTACTTC. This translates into CASSQGGDRATYEQYF.

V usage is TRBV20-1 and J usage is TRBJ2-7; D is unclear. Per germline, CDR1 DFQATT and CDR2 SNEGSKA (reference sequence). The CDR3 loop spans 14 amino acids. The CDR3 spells CSPFPKGPSYEQYF. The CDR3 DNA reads TGCAGCCCCTTTCCAAAAGGGCCCTCCTACGAGCAGTACTTC.

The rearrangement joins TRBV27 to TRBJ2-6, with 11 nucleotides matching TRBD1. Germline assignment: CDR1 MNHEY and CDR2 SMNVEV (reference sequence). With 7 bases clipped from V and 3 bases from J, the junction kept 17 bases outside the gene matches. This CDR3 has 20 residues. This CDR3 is CASNRPLGQGATGGANVLTF. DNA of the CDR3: TGTGCCAGCAATCGACCGCTAGGACAGGGGGCGACTGGTGGGGCCAACGTCCTGACTTTC.

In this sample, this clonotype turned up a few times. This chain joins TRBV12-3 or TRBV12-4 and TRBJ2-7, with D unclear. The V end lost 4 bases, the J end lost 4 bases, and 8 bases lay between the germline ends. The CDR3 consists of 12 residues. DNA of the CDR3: TGTGCCAGCAGTTATCGCCAGTACGAGCAGTACTTC. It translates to CASSYRQYEQYF.

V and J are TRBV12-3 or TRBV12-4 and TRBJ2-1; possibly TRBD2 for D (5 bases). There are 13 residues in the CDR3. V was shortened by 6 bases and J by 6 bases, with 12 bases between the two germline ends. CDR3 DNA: TGTGCCAGCAGCCAACTCGGGATCAATGAGCAGTTCTTC. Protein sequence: CASSQLGINEQFF.

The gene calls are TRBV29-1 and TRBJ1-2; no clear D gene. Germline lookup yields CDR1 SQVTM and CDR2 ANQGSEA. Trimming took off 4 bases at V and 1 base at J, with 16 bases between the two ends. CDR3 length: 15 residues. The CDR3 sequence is CSVAGAKRHNYGYTF. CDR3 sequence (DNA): TGCAGCGTTGCAGGAGCAAAACGACATAACTATGGCTACACCTTC.

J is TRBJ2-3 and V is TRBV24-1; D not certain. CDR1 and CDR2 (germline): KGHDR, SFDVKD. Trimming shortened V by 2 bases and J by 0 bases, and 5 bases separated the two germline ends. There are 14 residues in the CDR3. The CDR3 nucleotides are TGTGCCACCAGTGATTCGCCTAGCACAGATACGCAGTATTTT. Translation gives CATSDSPSTDTQYF.

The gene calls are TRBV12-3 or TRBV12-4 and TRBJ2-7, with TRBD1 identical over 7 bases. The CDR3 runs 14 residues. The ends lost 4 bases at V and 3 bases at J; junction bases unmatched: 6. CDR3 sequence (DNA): TGTGCCAGCAGTTCCGGGACAGTCCACTACGAGCAGTACTTC. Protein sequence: CASSSGTVHYEQYF.

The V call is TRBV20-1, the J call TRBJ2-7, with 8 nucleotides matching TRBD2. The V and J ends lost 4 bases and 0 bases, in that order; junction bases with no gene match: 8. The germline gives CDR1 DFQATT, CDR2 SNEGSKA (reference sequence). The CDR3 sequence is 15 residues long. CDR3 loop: CSATYLSGNSYEQYF. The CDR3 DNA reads TGCAGTGCTACATATCTTAGCGGGAACTCCTACGAGCAGTACTTC.

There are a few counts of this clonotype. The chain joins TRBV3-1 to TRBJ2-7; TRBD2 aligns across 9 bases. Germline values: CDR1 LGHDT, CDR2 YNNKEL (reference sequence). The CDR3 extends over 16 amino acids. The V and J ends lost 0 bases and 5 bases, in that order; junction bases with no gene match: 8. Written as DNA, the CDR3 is TGTGCCAGCAGCCAAGAATGGTCTAGCGGGGTCCACGAGCAGTACTTC. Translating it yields CASSQEWSSGVHEQYF.

The CDR3 DNA follows: TGCAGCGTGACCGGGGGCGTTTTGAGCTCTGGAAACACCATATATTTT. Encoded protein: CSVTGGVLSSGNTIYF. The genes are TRBV29-1 and TRBJ1-3, with D maybe TRBD1 (6 bases). The CDR3 extends over 16 amino acids. Trimming stripped 6 bases from V and 0 bases from J, with 18 bases between. The germline CDR1 and CDR2 sequences are SQVTM and ANQGSEA.

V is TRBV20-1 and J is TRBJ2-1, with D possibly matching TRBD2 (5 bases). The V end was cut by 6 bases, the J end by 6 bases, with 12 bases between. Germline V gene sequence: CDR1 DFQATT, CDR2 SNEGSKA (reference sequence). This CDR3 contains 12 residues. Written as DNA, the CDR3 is TGCAGTGCCCCCGGCGGGCCCAATGAGCAGTTCTTC. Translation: CSAPGGPNEQFF.

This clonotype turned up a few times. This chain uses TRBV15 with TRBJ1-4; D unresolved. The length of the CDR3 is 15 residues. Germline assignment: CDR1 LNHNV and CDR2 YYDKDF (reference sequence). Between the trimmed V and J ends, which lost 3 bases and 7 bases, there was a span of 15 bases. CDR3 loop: CATSRLQGRGEKLFF. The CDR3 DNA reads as TGTGCCACCAGCAGGCTTCAAGGGAGAGGTGAAAAACTGTTTTTT. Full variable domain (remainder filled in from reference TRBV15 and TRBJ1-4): DAMVIQNPRYQVTQFGKPVTLSCSQTLNHNVMYWYQQKSSQAPKLLFHYYDKDFNNEADTPDNFQSRRPNTSFCFLDIRSPGLGDTAMYLCATSRLQGRGEKLFFGSGTQLSVL.

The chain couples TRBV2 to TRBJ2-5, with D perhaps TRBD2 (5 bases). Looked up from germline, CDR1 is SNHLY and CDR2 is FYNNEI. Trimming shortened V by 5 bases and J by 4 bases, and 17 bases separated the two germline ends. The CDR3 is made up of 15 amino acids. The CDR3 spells CASSSATNRGETQYF. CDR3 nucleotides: TGTGCCAGCAGTTCGGCCACCAACCGGGGAGAGACCCAGTACTTC.

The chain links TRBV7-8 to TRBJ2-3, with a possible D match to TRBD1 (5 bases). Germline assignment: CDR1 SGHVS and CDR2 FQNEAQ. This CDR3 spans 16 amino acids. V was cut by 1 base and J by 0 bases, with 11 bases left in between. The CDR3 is CASSLDVAGSTDTQYF. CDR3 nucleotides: TGTGCCAGCAGCTTAGATGTCGCAGGGAGCACAGATACGCAGTATTTT.

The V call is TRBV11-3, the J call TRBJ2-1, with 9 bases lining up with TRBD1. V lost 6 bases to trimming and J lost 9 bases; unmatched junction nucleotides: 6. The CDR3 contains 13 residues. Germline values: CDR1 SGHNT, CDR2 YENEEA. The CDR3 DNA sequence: TGTGCCAGCAGGCGGACAGGGGCGGCTGAGCAGTTCTTC. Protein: CASRRTGAAEQFF.

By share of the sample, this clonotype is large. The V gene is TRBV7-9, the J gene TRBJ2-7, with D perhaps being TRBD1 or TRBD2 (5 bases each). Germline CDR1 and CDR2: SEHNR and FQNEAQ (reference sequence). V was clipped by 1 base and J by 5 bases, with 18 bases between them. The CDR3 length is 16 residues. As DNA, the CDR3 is TGTGCCAGCAGCTTAGTCGGCGTAGGGGAGAGCGACGAGCAGTACTTC. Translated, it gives CASSLVGVGESDEQYF. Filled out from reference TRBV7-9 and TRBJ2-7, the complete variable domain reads DTGVSQNPRHKITKRGQNVTFRCDPISEHNRLYWYRQTLGQGPEFLTYFQNEAQLEKSRLLSDRFSAERPKGSFSTLEIQRTEQGDSAMYLCASSLVGVGESDEQYFGPGTRLTVT.

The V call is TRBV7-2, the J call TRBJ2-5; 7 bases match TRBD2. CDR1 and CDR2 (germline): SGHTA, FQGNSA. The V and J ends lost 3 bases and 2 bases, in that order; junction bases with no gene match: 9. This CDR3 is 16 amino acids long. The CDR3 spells CASSLLWGGEQETQYF. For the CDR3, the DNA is TGTGCCAGCAGCTTGCTTTGGGGGGGTGAACAAGAGACCCAGTACTTC.

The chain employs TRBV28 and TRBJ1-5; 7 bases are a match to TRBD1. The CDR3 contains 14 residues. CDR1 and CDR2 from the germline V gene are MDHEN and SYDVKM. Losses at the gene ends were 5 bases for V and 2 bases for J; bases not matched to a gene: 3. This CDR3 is CASSQGGRNQPQHF. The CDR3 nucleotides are TGTGCCAGCAGTCAGGGGGGACGCAATCAGCCCCAGCATTTT.

CDR3 sequence: CSARDEVNTEAFF. The DNA of the CDR3 is TGCAGTGCTAGAGATGAGGTGAACACTGAAGCTTTCTTT. J is TRBJ1-1 and V is TRBV20-1; unclear D gene. Germline CDR1 reads DFQATT; CDR2 reads SNEGSKA (reference sequence). This CDR3 is built from 13 residues. The ends were cut back, 0 bases at V and 0 bases at J, with 5 bases in the middle.

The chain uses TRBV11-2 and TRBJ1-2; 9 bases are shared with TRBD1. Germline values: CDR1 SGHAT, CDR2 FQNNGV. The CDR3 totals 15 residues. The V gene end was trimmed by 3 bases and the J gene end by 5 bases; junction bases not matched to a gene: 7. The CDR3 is CASSLEGTGSYGYTF. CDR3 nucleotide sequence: TGTGCCAGCAGCTTGGAGGGGACAGGGTCATATGGCTACACCTTC. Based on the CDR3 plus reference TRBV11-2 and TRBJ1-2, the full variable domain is EAGVAQSPRYKIIEKRQSVAFWCNPISGHATLYWYQQILGQGPKLLIQFQNNGVVDDSQLPKDRFSAERLKGVDSTLKIQPAKLEDSAVYLCASSLEGTGSYGYTFGSGTRLTVV.

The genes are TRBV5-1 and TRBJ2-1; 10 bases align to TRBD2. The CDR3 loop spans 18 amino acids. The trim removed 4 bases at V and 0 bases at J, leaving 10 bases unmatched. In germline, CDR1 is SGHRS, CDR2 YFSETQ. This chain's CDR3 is CASSNGVTSGASYNEQFF. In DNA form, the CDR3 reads TGCGCCAGCAGCAATGGAGTAACTAGCGGGGCCTCCTACAATGAGCAGTTCTTC.

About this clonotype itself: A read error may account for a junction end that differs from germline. CDR3 DNA: TGCGCCAGCAGCTCTAACACTGAAGCTTCCTTT. It encodes CASSSNTEASF. The V gene is TRBV5-1, the J gene TRBJ1-1, with D unclear. Germline assignment: CDR1 SGHRS and CDR2 YFSETQ. The CDR3 contains 11 residues. The whole variable domain, remainder taken from reference TRBV5-1 and TRBJ1-1, is KAGVTQTPRYLIKTRGQQVTLSCSPISGHRSVSWYQQTPGQGLQFLFEYFSETQRNKGNFPGRFSGRQFSNSRSEMNVSTLELGDSALYLCASSSNTEASFGQGTRLTVV.

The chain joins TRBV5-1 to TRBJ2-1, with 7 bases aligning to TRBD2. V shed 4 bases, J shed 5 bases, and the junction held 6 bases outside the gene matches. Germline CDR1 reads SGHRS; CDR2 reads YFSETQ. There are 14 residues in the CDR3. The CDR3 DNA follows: TGCGCCAGCAGCAAGGCTAGCGGACACAATGAGCAGTTCTTC. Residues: CASSKASGHNEQFF.

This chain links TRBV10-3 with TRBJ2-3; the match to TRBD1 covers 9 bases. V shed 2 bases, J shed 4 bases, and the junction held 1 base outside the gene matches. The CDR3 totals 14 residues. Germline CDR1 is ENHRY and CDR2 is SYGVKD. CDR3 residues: CAISERTGADTQYF. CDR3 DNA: TGTGCCATCAGTGAGCGGACAGGGGCAGATACGCAGTATTTT.

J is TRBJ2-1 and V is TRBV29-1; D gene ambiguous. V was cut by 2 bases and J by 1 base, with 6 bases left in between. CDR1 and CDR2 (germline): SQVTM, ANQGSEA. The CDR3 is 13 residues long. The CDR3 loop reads CSVETSSYNEQFF. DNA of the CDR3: TGCAGCGTTGAAACATCGTCCTACAATGAGCAGTTCTTC.

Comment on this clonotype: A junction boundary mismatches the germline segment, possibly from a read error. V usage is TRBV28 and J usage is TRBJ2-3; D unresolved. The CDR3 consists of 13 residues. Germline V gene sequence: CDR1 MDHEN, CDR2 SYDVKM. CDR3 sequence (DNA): TGTGCCACCAGTTCGGATGCGGTGGATACGCAGTATTTT. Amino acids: CATSSDAVDTQYF.